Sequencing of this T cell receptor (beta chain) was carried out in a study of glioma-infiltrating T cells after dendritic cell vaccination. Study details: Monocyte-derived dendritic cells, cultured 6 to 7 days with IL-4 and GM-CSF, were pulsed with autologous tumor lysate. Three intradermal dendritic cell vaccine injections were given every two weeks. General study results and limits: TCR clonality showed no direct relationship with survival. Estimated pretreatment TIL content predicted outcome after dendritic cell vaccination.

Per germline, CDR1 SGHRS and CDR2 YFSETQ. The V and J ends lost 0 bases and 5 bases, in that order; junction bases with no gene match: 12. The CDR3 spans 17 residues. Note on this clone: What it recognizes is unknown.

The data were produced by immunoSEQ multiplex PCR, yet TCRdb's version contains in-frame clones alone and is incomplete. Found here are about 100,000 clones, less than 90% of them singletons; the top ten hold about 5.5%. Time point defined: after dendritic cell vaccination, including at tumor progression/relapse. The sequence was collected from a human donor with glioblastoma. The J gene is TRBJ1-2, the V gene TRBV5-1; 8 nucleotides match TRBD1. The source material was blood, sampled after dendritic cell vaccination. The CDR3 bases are TGCGCCAGCAGCTTGGCCCCGGACAGGGAAAGATTTTATGGCTACACCTTC. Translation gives CASSLAPDRERFYGYTF. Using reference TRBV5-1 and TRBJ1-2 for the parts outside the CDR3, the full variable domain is KAGVTQTPRYLIKTRGQQVTLSCSPISGHRSVSWYQQTPGQGLQFLFEYFSETQRNKGNFPGRFSGRQFSNSRSEMNVSTLELGDSALYLCASSLAPDRERFYGYTFGSGTRLTVV.